The T cell receptor (beta chain) under discussion was sequenced for a study of T-cell reconstitution after alpha-beta-depleted transplantation in children. The study, taken as a whole, reports: By one year post-transplant, T-cell counts and diversity largely arose from T cells that were newly produced. Reports say that about two months after transplant, the alpha-beta T cells came out of several hundred graft clones that had expanded.

Construction of the TCRbeta library involved unique molecular identifiers. TCRdb called the PCR reads again in MiXCR, with one record for every CDR3 protein. This sample has approximately 270,000 distinct CDR3 sequences, with 20% to 30% found just once. Germline CDR1 is SQVTM and CDR2 is ANQGSEA. J was trimmed by 5 bases and V by 2 bases; bases with no gene match: 6. CDR3 length: 14 amino acids. As concerns this clonotype: Its antigen is currently unknown.

The rearrangement links TRBV29-1 to TRBJ2-1; 7 positions match TRBD2. This sequence originates from a female patient aged 2-10 years who had a stem cell transplant for congenital amegakaryocytic thrombocytopenia, so the T cells may come from the graft donor. The specimen comprised PBMCs, mostly from graft donor cells, sampled 360 days after TCRalphabeta/CD19-depleted stem cell transplant. The CDR3 protein is CSVELAGANNEQFF. CDR3 bases: TGCAGCGTTGAATTGGCGGGAGCCAACAATGAGCAGTTCTTC.